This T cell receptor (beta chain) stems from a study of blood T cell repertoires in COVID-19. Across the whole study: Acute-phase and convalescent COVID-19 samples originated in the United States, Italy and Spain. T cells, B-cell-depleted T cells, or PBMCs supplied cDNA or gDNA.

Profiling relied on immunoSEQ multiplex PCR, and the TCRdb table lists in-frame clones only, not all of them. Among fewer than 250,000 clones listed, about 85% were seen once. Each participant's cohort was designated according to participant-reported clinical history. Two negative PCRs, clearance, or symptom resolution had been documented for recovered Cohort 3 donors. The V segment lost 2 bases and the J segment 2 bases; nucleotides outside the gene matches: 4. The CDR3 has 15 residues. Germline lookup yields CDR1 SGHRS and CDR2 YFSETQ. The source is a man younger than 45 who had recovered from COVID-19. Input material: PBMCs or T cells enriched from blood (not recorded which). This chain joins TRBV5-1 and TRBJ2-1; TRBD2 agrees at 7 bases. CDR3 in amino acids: CASSFGGSAYNEQFF. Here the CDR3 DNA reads TGCGCCAGCAGCTTTGGCGGGAGCGCCTACAATGAGCAGTTCTTC.